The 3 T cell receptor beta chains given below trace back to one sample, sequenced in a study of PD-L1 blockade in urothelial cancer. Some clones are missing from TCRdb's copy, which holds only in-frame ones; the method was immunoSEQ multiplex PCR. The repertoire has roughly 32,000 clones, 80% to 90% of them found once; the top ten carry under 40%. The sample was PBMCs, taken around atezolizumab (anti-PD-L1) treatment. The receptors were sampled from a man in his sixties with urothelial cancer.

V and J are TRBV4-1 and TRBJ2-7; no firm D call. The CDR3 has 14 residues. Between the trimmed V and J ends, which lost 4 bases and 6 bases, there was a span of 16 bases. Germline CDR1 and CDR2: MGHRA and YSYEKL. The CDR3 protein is CASSRVTRPVEQYF. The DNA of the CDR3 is TGCGCCAGCAGCCGGGTGACCAGGCCCGTCGAGCAGTACTTC.

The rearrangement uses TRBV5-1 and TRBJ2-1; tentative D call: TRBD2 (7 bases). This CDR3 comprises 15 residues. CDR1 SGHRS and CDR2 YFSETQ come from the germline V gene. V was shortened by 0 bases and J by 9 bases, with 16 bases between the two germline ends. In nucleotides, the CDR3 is TGCGCCAGCAGCTTGGAGGTGGGAGGGGGGGGTGAGCAGTTCTTC. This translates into CASSLEVGGGGEQFF.

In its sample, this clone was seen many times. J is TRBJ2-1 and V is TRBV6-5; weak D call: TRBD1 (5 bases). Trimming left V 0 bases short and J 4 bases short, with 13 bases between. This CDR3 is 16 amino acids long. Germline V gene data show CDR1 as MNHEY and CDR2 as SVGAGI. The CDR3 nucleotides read TGTGCCAGCAGTTACTCGAGCTTCGACAGTTACAATGAGCAGTTCTTC. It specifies CASSYSSFDSYNEQFF.